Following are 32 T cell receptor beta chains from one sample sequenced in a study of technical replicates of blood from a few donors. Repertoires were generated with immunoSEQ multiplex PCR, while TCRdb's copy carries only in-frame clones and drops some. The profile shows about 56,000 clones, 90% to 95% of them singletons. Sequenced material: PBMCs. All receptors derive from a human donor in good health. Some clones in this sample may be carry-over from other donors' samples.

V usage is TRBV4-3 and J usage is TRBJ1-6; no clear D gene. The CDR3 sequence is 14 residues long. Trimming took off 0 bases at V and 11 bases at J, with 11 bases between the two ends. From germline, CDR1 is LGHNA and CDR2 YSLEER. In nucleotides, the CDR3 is TGCGCCAGCAGCCAAGATGGAGGGCTCACACCCCTCCACTTT. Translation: CASSQDGGLTPLHF.

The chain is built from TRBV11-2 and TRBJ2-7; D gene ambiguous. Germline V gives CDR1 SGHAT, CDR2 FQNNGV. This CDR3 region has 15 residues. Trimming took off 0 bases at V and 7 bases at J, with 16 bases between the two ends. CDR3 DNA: TGTGCCAGCAGCTTAGACGGCAGACTCCTGGAGGAGCAGTACTTC. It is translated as CASSLDGRLLEEQYF.

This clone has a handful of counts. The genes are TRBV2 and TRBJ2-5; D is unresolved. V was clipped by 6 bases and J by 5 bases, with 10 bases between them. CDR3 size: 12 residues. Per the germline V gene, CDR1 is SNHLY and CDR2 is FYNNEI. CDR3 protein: CASRSAQETQYF. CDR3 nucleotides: TGTGCCAGCAGATCTGCACAGGAGACCCAGTACTTC.

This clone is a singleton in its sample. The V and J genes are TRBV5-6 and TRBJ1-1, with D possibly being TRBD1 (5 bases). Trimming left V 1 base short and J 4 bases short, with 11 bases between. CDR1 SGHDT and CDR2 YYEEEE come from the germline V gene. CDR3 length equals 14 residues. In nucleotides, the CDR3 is TGTGCCAGCAGCTTGTTTGGGGGGAGCACTGAAGCTTTCTTT. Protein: CASSLFGGSTEAFF.

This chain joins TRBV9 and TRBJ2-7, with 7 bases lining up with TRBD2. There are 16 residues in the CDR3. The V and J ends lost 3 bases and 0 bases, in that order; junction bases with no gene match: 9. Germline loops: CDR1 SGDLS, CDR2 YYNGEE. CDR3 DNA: TGTGCCAGCAGCGGGGGTAGCGGGTCTATCTCCTACGAGCAGTACTTC. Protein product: CASSGGSGSISYEQYF. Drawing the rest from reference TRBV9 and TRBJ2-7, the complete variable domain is DSGVTQTPKHLITATGQRVTLRCSPRSGDLSVYWYQQSLDQGLQFLIQYYNGEERAKGNILERFSAQQFPDLHSELNLSSLELGDSALYFCASSGGSGSISYEQYFGPGTRLTVT.

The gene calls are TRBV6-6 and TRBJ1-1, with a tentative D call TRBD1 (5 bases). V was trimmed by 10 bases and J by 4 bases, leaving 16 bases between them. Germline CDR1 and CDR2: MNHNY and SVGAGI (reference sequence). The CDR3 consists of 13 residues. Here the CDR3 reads CAISTALGTEAFF. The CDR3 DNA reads TGTGCCATCTCGACAGCTCTTGGCACTGAAGCTTTCTTT.

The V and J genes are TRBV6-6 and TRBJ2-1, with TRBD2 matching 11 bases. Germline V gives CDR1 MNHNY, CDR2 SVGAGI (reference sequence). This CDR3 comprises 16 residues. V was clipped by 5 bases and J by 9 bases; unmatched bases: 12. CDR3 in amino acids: CASSPPGTSGSTEQFF. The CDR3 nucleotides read TGTGCCAGCAGTCCCCCCGGTACTAGCGGGAGTACTGAGCAGTTCTTC.

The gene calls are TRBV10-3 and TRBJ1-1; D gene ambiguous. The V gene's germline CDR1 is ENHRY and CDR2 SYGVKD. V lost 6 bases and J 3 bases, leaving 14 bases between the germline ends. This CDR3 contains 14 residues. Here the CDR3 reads CAIRREGWDTEAFF. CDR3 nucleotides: TGTGCCATCAGGCGGGAGGGATGGGACACTGAAGCTTTCTTT.

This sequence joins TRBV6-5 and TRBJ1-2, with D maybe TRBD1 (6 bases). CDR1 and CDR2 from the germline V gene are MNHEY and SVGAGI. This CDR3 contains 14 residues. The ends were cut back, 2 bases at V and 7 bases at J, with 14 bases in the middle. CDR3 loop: CASSYGTTSPGYTF. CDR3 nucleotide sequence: TGTGCCAGCAGTTACGGGACAACCTCCCCTGGCTACACCTTC.

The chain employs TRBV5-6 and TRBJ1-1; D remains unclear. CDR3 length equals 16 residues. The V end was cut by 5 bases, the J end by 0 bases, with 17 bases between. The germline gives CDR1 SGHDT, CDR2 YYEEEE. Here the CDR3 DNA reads TGTGCCAGCAGGGGCAGGTTTGCTTATCTGAACACTGAAGCTTTCTTT. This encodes CASRGRFAYLNTEAFF.

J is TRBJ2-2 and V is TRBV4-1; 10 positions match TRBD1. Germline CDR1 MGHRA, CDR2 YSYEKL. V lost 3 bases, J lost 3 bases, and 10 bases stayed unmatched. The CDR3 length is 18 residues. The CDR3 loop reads CASSHDGRTGGYTGELFF. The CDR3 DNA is TGCGCCAGCAGCCATGATGGACGGACAGGGGGGTACACCGGGGAGCTGTTTTTT.

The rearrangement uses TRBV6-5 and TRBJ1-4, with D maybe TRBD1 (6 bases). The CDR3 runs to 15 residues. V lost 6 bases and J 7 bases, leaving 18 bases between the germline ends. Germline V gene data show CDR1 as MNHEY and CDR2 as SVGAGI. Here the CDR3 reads CASRPGGVGAEKLFF. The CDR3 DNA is TGTGCCAGCAGGCCGGGGGGCGTCGGGGCTGAAAAACTGTTTTTT.

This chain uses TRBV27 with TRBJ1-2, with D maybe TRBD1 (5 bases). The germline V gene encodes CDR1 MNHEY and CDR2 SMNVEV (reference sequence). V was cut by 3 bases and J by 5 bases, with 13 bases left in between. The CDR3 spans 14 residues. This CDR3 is CASSFTGTGYGYTF. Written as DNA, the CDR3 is TGTGCCAGCAGTTTCACGGGGACTGGGTATGGCTACACCTTC.

Written as DNA, the CDR3 is TGCGCCAGCACCTCGGGGGGAGTCTGGACTGAAGCTTTCTTT. It yields the protein CASTSGGVWTEAFF. The chain carries TRBV5-1 and TRBJ1-1, with D perhaps matching TRBD1 (5 bases). This CDR3 region has 14 residues. Germline V CDR1 and CDR2: SGHRS, YFSETQ. Trimming took off 6 bases at V and 5 bases at J, with 17 bases between the two ends.

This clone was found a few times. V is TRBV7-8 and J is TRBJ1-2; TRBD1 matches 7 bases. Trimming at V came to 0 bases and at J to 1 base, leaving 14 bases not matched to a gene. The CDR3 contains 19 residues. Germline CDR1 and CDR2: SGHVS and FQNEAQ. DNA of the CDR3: TGTGCCAGCAGCTTAGCGTTGGTGTGGGGGGACAGAAGTAACTATGGCTACACCTTC. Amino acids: CASSLALVWGDRSNYGYTF.

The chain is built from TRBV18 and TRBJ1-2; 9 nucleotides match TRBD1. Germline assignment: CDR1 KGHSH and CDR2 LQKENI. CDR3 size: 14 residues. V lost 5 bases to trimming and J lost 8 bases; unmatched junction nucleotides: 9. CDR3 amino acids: CASSADGQGPGYTF. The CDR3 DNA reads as TGTGCCAGCTCAGCAGACGGACAGGGGCCCGGCTACACCTTC. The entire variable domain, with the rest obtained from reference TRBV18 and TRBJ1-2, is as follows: NAGVMQNPRHLVRRRGQEARLRCSPMKGHSHVYWYRQLPEEGLKFMVYLQKENIIDESGMPKERFSAEFPKEGPSILRIQQVVRGDSAAYFCASSADGQGPGYTFGSGTRLTVV.

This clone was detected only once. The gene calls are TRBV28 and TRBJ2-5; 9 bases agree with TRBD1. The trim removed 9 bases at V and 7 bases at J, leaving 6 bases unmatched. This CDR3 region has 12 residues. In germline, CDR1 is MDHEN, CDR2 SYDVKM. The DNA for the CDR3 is TGTGCCAGTGGGGACAGGGTTGCGACCCAGTACTTC. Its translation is CASGDRVATQYF.

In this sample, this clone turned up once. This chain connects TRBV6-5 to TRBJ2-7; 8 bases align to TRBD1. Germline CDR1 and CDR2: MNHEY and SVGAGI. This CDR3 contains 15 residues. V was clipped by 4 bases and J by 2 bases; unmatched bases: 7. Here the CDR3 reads CASSSQGASAYEQYF. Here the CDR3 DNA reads TGTGCCAGCAGTTCGCAGGGGGCTTCGGCCTACGAGCAGTACTTC.

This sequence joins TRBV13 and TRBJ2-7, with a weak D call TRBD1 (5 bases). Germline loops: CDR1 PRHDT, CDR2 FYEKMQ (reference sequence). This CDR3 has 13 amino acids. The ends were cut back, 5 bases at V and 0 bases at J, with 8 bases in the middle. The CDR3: CASSPGLSYEQYF. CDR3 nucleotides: TGTGCCAGCAGCCCAGGGCTCTCCTACGAGCAGTACTTC.

CDR3 residues: CASRSTGTGISYEQYF. CDR3 DNA sequence: TGTGCCAGCAGATCTACCGGGACAGGGATCTCCTACGAGCAGTACTTC. J is TRBJ2-7 and V is TRBV5-8; 9 positions agree with TRBD1. From germline, CDR1 is SGHTS and CDR2 YDEGEE. The CDR3 extends over 16 amino acids. V lost 5 bases, J lost 0 bases, and 9 bases stayed unmatched.

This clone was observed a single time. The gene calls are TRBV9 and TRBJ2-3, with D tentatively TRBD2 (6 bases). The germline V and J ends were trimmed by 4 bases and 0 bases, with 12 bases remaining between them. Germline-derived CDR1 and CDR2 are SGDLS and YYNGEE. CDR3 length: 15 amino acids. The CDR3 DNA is TGTGCCAGCAGCTTGGCGGGGACTAGCACAGATACGCAGTATTTT. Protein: CASSLAGTSTDTQYF.

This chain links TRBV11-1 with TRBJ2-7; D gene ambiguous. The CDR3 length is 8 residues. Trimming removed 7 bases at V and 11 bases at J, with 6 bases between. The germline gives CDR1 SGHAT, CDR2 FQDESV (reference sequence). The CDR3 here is CASTSEYF. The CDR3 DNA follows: TGTGCCAGCACCTCGGAGTACTTC.

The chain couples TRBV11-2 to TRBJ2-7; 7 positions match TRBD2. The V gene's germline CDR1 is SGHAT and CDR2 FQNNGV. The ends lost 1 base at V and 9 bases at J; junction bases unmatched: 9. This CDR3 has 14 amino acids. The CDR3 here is CASSLGTRGDGQYF. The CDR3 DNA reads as TGTGCCAGCAGCTTAGGCACCCGGGGGGATGGGCAGTACTTC.

Here the CDR3 DNA reads TGTGCCAGCAGTTTAATCGGGGAATTCGAGCAGTATTTT. Its translation is CASSLIGEFEQYF. The chain combines TRBV27 with TRBJ2-3; a possible D gene is TRBD2 (5 bases). Germline V gene lookup returns CDR1 MNHEY and CDR2 SMNVEV (reference sequence). The CDR3 contains 13 residues. V lost 2 bases, J lost 11 bases, and 14 bases lay in between.

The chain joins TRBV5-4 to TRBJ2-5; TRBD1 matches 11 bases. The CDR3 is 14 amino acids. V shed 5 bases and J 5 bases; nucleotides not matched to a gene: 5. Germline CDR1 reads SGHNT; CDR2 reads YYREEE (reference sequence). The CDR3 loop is CASSTDRGRETQYF. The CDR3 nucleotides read TGTGCCAGCAGTACGGACAGGGGGCGGGAGACCCAGTACTTC.

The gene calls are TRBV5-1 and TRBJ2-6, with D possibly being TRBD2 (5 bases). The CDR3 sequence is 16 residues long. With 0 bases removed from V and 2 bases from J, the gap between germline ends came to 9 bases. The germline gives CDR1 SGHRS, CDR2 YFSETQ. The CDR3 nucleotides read TGCGCCAGCAGCTTGGCCGGGGTGGCTGGGGCCAACGTCCTGACTTTC. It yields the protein CASSLAGVAGANVLTF.

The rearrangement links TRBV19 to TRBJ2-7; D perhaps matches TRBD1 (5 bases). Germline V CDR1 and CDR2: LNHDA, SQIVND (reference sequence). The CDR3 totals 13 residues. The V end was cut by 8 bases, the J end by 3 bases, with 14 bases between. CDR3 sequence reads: CASGVAGNYEQYF. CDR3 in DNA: TGTGCCAGTGGGGTGGCAGGGAACTACGAGCAGTACTTC.

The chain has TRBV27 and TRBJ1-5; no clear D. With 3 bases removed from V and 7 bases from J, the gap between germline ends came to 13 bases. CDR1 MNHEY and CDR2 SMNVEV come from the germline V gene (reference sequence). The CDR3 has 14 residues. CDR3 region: CASSFLGADQPQHF. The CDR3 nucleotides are TGTGCCAGCAGTTTCTTGGGAGCCGACCAGCCCCAGCATTTT.

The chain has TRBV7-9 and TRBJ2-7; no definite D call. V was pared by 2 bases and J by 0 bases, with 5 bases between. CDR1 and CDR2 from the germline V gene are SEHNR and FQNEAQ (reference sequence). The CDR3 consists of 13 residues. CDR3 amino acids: CASSLSSSYEQYF. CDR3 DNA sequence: TGTGCCAGCAGCTTATCCAGCTCCTACGAGCAGTACTTC.

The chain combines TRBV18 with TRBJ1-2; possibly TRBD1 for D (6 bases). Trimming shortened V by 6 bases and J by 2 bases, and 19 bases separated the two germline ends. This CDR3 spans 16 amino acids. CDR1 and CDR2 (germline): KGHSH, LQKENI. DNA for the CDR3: TGTGCCAGCTCCCAAGCTCGGGACACAGCAAACTATGGCTACACCTTC. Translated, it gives CASSQARDTANYGYTF.

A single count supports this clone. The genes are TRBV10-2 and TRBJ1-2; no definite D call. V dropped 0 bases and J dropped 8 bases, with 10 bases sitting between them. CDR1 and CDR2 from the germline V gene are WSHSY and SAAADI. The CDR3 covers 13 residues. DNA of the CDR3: TGCGCCAGCAGTGAGTCGTTGAACTTAGGCTACACCTTC. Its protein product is CASSESLNLGYTF.

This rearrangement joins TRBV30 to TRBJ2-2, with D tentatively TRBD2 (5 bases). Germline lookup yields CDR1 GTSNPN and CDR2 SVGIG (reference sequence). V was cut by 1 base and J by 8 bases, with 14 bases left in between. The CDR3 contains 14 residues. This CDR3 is CAWSAGLLFGELFF. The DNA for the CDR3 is TGTGCCTGGAGTGCTGGACTCCTCTTTGGGGAGCTGTTTTTT.